The 10 T cell receptor beta chains below all came from one sample that was sequenced in a study of T-cell memory formation after mild COVID-19 listed by TCRdb under 2021. Preparation of the library involved 5' RACE. Sequenced on an Illumina NovaSeq 6000. The public reads were quality trimmed at Q25 with fastp and then assembled into clones with MiXCR by TCRdb, keeping productive beta chains. Identical CDR3 proteins give one entry, which carries the most common genes and DNA. Recorded for this sample are some 64,000 distinct CDR3 sequences; about 10% of them occurred a single time. Approximately 1.1% of the sample rests with the top ten. Source material: PBMCs or a T cell subset sorted from them (not recorded which). Receptors originate from a man between 18 and 35 years old who had mild COVID-19 (a few samples of this study predate the infection). The sample titles of this study are shuffled in the database, so cell type and time point are left out; the donor was told from shared clones.

The CDR3 coding sequence is TGTGCCAGCATAAGGGAAAACACTGAAGCTTTCTTT. Amino acid sequence: CASIRENTEAFF. The chain couples TRBV7-9 to TRBJ1-1; no clear D gene. V lost 7 bases and J lost 2, with 8 bases in between. From germline, CDR1 is SEHNR and CDR2 FQNEAQ (reference sequence). This CDR3 has 12 residues.

This rearrangement joins TRBV18 to TRBJ1-1; D may be TRBD1 (6 bases). Per the germline V gene, CDR1 is KGHSH and CDR2 is LQKENI. CDR3 length: 15 amino acids. V lost 4 bases to trimming and J lost 4 bases, with 16 bases between them. CDR3 in amino acids: CASSQEQGFRTEAFF. The DNA of the CDR3 is TGTGCCAGCTCACAGGAACAGGGCTTTCGCACTGAAGCTTTCTTT.

The chain joins TRBV6-1 to TRBJ2-5; 9 positions match TRBD2. The CDR3 spans 15 residues. V lost 6 bases to trimming and J lost 2 bases; unmatched junction nucleotides: 7. CDR1 and CDR2 from the germline V gene are MNHNS and SASEGT. CDR3 loop: CASSSGLATQETQYF. Here the CDR3 DNA reads TGTGCCAGCAGCTCTGGACTAGCGACACAAGAGACCCAGTACTTC.

In this sample, this clonotype turned up a few times. This rearrangement joins TRBV5-6 to TRBJ2-5; no definite D call. Germline CDR1 is SGHDT and CDR2 is YYEEEE. The CDR3 is 13 amino acids. V lost 1 base, J lost 0 bases, and 4 bases lay in between. CDR3 DNA sequence: TGTGCCAGCAGCTTGCCGCACCAAGAGACCCAGTACTTC. Translation: CASSLPHQETQYF.

This clonotype was observed many times. This chain joins TRBV7-2 and TRBJ2-6, with D unclear. This CDR3 comprises 15 residues. The V gene's germline CDR1 is SGHTA and CDR2 FQGNSA. Deletions cut 8 bases from V and 1 base from J, with 12 bases between. This chain's CDR3 is CASLGGKSGANVLTF. CDR3 DNA: TGTGCCAGCCTCGGCGGCAAATCTGGGGCCAACGTCCTGACTTTC. Looking up the rest from reference TRBV7-2 and TRBJ2-6 gives the full variable domain: GAGVSQSPSNKVTEKGKDVELRCDPISGHTALYWYRQSLGQGLEFLIYFQGNSAPDKSGLPSDRFSAERTGGSVSTLTIQRTQQEDSAVYLCASLGGKSGANVLTFGAGSRLTVL.

This clonotype was seen a few times. The V gene is TRBV14, the J gene TRBJ1-2, with no clear D. Germline values: CDR1 SGHDN, CDR2 FVKESK. With 1 base removed from V and 4 bases from J, the gap between germline ends came to 13 bases. The CDR3 extends over 15 amino acids. The CDR3 sequence: CASSQAHNSPYGYTF. Here the CDR3 DNA reads TGTGCCAGCAGCCAAGCGCACAATAGTCCCTATGGCTACACCTTC. Full variable domain (remainder filled in from reference TRBV14 and TRBJ1-2): EAGVTQFPSHSVIEKGQTVTLRCDPISGHDNLYWYRRVMGKEIKFLLHFVKESKQDESGMPNNRFLAERTGGTYSTLKVQPAELEDSGVYFCASSQAHNSPYGYTFGSGTRLTVV.

This clonotype has more than one count but fewer than ten. The rearrangement joins TRBV24-1 to TRBJ2-5, with unresolved D. This CDR3 is built from 15 residues. Trimming shortened V by 4 bases and J by 2 bases, and 13 bases separated the two germline ends. Per germline, CDR1 KGHDR and CDR2 SFDVKD. Here the CDR3 reads CATSDPRAVQETQYF. The CDR3 coding sequence is TGTGCCACCAGTGACCCTCGGGCCGTACAAGAGACCCAGTACTTC.

This clonotype was seen many times. V usage is TRBV5-1 and J usage is TRBJ2-1, with TRBD1 identical over 8 bases. This CDR3 contains 18 residues. Germline values: CDR1 SGHRS, CDR2 YFSETQ. V shed 0 bases and J 0 bases; nucleotides not matched to a gene: 8. CDR3 residues: CASSLAGTGGPSYNEQFF. As DNA, the CDR3 is TGCGCCAGCAGCTTGGCCGGTACAGGGGGACCCTCCTACAATGAGCAGTTCTTC.

In this sample, this clonotype turned up many times. CDR3 residues: CSAVRSYNEQFF. CDR3 in DNA: TGCAGCGCTGTGCGCTCCTACAATGAGCAGTTCTTC. J is TRBJ2-1 and V is TRBV29-1, with D unclear. CDR3 length: 12 residues. Between the trimmed V and J ends, which lost 7 bases and 0 bases, there was a span of 7 bases. Germline V gene data show CDR1 as SQVTM and CDR2 as ANQGSEA.

The gene calls are TRBV13 and TRBJ2-1; 9 nucleotides agree with TRBD2. V gave up 1 base and J gave up 1 base; unmatched junction bases: 5. The CDR3 runs to 17 residues. CDR1 PRHDT and CDR2 FYEKMQ come from the germline V gene (reference sequence). CDR3 in DNA: TGTGCCAGCAGCTTAGTAGCGGGGGAACCGTCCTACAATGAGCAGTTCTTC. It encodes CASSLVAGEPSYNEQFF. The entire variable domain, with the rest obtained from reference TRBV13 and TRBJ2-1, is as follows: AAGVIQSPRHLIKEKRETATLKCYPIPRHDTVYWYQQGPGQDPQFLISFYEKMQSDKGSIPDRFSAQQFSDYHSELNMSSLELGDSALYFCASSLVAGEPSYNEQFFGPGTRLTVL.